The 23 T cell receptor beta chains listed next were all sequenced from one sample in a study of beta chain features in type 1 diabetes. Findings and limits, study-wide: Researchers report that Type 1 diabetes patients had moderately but significantly shorter TCRB CDR3s across all four CD4+ subsets.

Sequencing targeted expressed TCRB transcripts, as all isolated RNA had been reverse transcribed. Method: immunoSEQ multiplex PCR; TCRdb's copy keeps in-frame clones and lacks some. In the table there are about 300,000 clones, roughly 13% of which are singletons. No antigen has been identified for these receptors. The sample taken for sequencing was naive CD4+ T cells from blood. All receptors derive from a young woman with type 1 diabetes.

This rearrangement joins TRBV4-3 to TRBJ1-2; tentative D call: TRBD1 (6 bases). The CDR3 has 15 residues. Germline lookup yields CDR1 LGHNA and CDR2 YSLEER. Between the trimmed V and J ends, which lost 0 bases and 4 bases, there was a span of 12 bases. The CDR3 DNA is TGCGCCAGCAGCCAAGACAGGGGTGGTACCTATGGCTACACCTTC. Translation gives CASSQDRGGTYGYTF.

This clone was seen a few times. The chain carries TRBV5-1 and TRBJ2-3; 15 bases fit TRBD2. The V segment lost 4 bases and the J segment 3 bases; nucleotides outside the gene matches: 6. Germline values: CDR1 SGHRS, CDR2 YFSETQ. The CDR3 is made up of 17 amino acids. The CDR3 region has the DNA TGCGCCAGCAGCCCTGGACTAGCGGGAGGGAGGACAGATACGCAGTATTTT. Protein product: CASSPGLAGGRTDTQYF.

The chain is built from TRBV28 and TRBJ1-2; D gene uncertain. The germline CDR1 and CDR2 sequences are MDHEN and SYDVKM. This CDR3 is built from 13 residues. Between the trimmed V and J ends, which lost 6 bases and 4 bases, there was a span of 12 bases. The CDR3 loop is CASSRVAVYGYTF. CDR3 DNA: TGTGCCAGCAGCCGGGTCGCAGTCTATGGCTACACCTTC.

This clone was seen more than once but under ten times. The chain has TRBV27 and TRBJ2-1; 10 bases match TRBD2. The germline gives CDR1 MNHEY, CDR2 SMNVEV (reference sequence). V was pared by 7 bases and J by 8 bases, with 20 bases of the junction left unmatched. This CDR3 region has 18 residues. The CDR3 region is CASTKRGLSGRAVDEQFF. The CDR3 region has the DNA TGTGCCAGCACCAAAAGGGGGCTCAGCGGGAGGGCCGTTGATGAGCAGTTCTTC.

In its sample, this clone was seen a few times. The V call is TRBV5-4, the J call TRBJ1-1; 9 bases agree with TRBD1. V trimming: 4 bases; J trimming: 9 bases; junction bases outside the gene matches: 7. The germline CDR1 and CDR2 sequences are SGHNT and YYREEE (reference sequence). The CDR3 contains 13 residues. This chain's CDR3 is CASSTRTGEKAFF. The CDR3, as DNA: TGTGCCAGCAGCACTCGGACAGGGGAGAAAGCTTTCTTT.

This clone was observed a few times. The chain carries TRBV7-3 and TRBJ2-2; tentatively, D is TRBD2 (6 bases). Trimming took off 5 bases at V and 3 bases at J, with 16 bases between the two ends. Germline V gene data show CDR1 as SGHTA and CDR2 as FQGTGA. CDR3 size: 16 residues. CDR3 DNA sequence: TGTGCCAGCAGCACCCTCCCGGGACTGTACACCGGGGAGCTGTTTTTT. The encoded protein is CASSTLPGLYTGELFF. Full variable domain (outside the CDR3, taken from reference TRBV7-3 and TRBJ2-2): GAGVSQTPSNKVTEKGKYVELRCDPISGHTALYWYRQSLGQGPEFLIYFQGTGAADDSGLPNDRFFAVRPEGSVSTLKIQRTERGDSAVYLCASSTLPGLYTGELFFGEGSRLTVL.

In this sample, this clone turned up a few times. CDR3 protein: CASSLSGSPNTGELFF. For the CDR3, the DNA is TGTGCCAGCAGCCTTAGCGGGAGTCCGAACACCGGGGAGCTGTTTTTT. The gene calls are TRBV9 and TRBJ2-2; 9 nucleotides align to TRBD2. Losses at the gene ends were 4 bases for V and 0 bases for J; bases not matched to a gene: 4. Germline-derived CDR1 and CDR2 are SGDLS and YYNGEE. This CDR3 contains 16 residues.

This chain connects TRBV4-2 to TRBJ2-7; 8 nucleotides line up with TRBD2. J lost 2 bases, V lost 4 bases, and 16 bases had no gene match. Per germline, CDR1 LGHNA and CDR2 YNFKEQ. The CDR3 consists of 18 residues. The CDR3 reads CASSPNLPGLGTTYEQYF. The CDR3, as DNA: TGTGCCAGCAGCCCGAATCTACCGGGACTAGGTACGACCTACGAGCAGTACTTC.

This clone has only a few counts. The CDR3 DNA reads TGTGCCAGCAGCCCCCGCGGGACTAGCTCCTACAATGAGCAGTTCTTC. Its protein product is CASSPRGTSSYNEQFF. This chain connects TRBV9 to TRBJ2-1, with 8 bases matching TRBD2. V lost 4 bases to trimming and J lost 0 bases; unmatched junction nucleotides: 6. Looked up from germline, CDR1 is SGDLS and CDR2 is YYNGEE. The CDR3 covers 16 residues.

This clone was seen a handful of times. The chain combines TRBV5-1 with TRBJ2-1; possibly TRBD2 for D (6 bases). This CDR3 has 16 residues. Germline V lookup: CDR1 SGHRS, CDR2 YFSETQ. Trimming cost V 4 bases and J 0 bases, with 14 bases left between them. The CDR3 region has the DNA TGCGCCAGCAGCCGGGACTTACCGAGCTCCTACAATGAGCAGTTCTTC. Its translation: CASSRDLPSSYNEQFF. Based on the CDR3 plus reference TRBV5-1 and TRBJ2-1, the full variable domain is KAGVTQTPRYLIKTRGQQVTLSCSPISGHRSVSWYQQTPGQGLQFLFEYFSETQRNKGNFPGRFSGRQFSNSRSEMNVSTLELGDSALYLCASSRDLPSSYNEQFFGPGTRLTVL.

This clone was counted only a few times. The chain is built from TRBV9 and TRBJ2-3; a possible D gene is TRBD2 (5 bases). The CDR3 length is 17 residues. Germline loops: CDR1 SGDLS, CDR2 YYNGEE. Trimming left V 2 bases short and J 2 bases short, with 18 bases between. The CDR3 nucleotides are TGTGCCAGCAGCGTGGATCCGGCGGGCCGAGCCACAGATACGCAGTATTTT. Encoded protein: CASSVDPAGRATDTQYF.

The rearrangement uses TRBV5-1 and TRBJ2-7; a possible D gene is TRBD1 (5 bases). The CDR3 contains 15 residues. CDR1 is SGHRS and CDR2 is YFSETQ in the germline V gene. V was shortened by 6 bases and J by 0 bases, with 16 bases between the two germline ends. The CDR3 loop reads CASNPRQKDSYEQYF. CDR3 DNA: TGCGCCAGCAACCCCAGACAGAAAGACTCCTACGAGCAGTACTTC. The full variable domain, in which reference TRBV5-1 and TRBJ2-7 provide the parts outside the CDR3, is KAGVTQTPRYLIKTRGQQVTLSCSPISGHRSVSWYQQTPGQGLQFLFEYFSETQRNKGNFPGRFSGRQFSNSRSEMNVSTLELGDSALYLCASNPRQKDSYEQYFGPGTRLTVT.

J is TRBJ2-1 and V is TRBV9, with D perhaps TRBD2 (6 bases). Trimming left V 4 bases short and J 0 bases short, with 14 bases between. The CDR3 consists of 16 residues. CDR1 is SGDLS and CDR2 is YYNGEE in the germline V gene. The CDR3 reads CASSITGTFSYNEQFF. In DNA, the CDR3 is TGTGCCAGCAGCATAACCGGGACTTTCTCCTACAATGAGCAGTTCTTC.

This clone was counted between two and nine times. The chain uses TRBV13 and TRBJ2-3; 7 nucleotides align to TRBD2. Germline V gives CDR1 PRHDT, CDR2 FYEKMQ (reference sequence). The V and J ends lost 2 bases and 2 bases, in that order; junction bases with no gene match: 7. The CDR3 is 16 amino acids. The CDR3 loop is CASSLTQAGVTDTQYF. CDR3 nucleotide sequence: TGTGCCAGCAGCTTAACACAGGCGGGGGTCACAGATACGCAGTATTTT. Looking up the rest from reference TRBV13 and TRBJ2-3 gives the full variable domain: AAGVIQSPRHLIKEKRETATLKCYPIPRHDTVYWYQQGPGQDPQFLISFYEKMQSDKGSIPDRFSAQQFSDYHSELNMSSLELGDSALYFCASSLTQAGVTDTQYFGPGTRLTVL.

V gene TRBV7-8 combines with J gene TRBJ1-5; D not resolved. CDR3 size: 17 residues. Germline V gene lookup returns CDR1 SGHVS and CDR2 FQNEAQ. Trimming removed 2 bases from V and 3 bases from J, with 17 bases in between. The CDR3 sequence: CASSLLGLRVNNQPQHF. CDR3 nucleotides: TGTGCCAGCAGCTTATTGGGTCTGAGGGTCAACAATCAGCCCCAGCATTTT.

This clone was counted between two and nine times. This chain connects TRBV28 to TRBJ2-7, with a weak D call TRBD1 (6 bases). The ends were cut back, 11 bases at V and 3 bases at J, with 17 bases in the middle. The CDR3 extends over 13 amino acids. Germline CDR1 MDHEN, CDR2 SYDVKM. The CDR3 sequence is CAGGGQGGYEQYF. DNA of the CDR3: TGTGCCGGGGGCGGGCAGGGCGGCTACGAGCAGTACTTC.

The chain is built from TRBV11-2 and TRBJ2-1; tentatively, D is TRBD1 (6 bases). Trimming shortened V by 3 bases and J by 7 bases, and 22 bases separated the two germline ends. The CDR3 is 17 residues long. Germline CDR1 and CDR2: SGHAT and FQNNGV. The CDR3: CASSFPSLGGFMNEQFF. The DNA of the CDR3 is TGTGCCAGCAGCTTTCCGTCGCTAGGGGGTTTTATGAATGAGCAGTTCTTC.

This clone was seen only a few times. The rearrangement joins TRBV7-8 to TRBJ2-7; TRBD1 matches at 8 bases. Germline V gene lookup returns CDR1 SGHVS and CDR2 FQNEAQ. After removal of 5 bases from V and 2 bases from J, the junction contained 5 bases not matched to a gene. The CDR3 is made up of 14 amino acids. In nucleotides, the CDR3 is TGTGCCAGCAGCCCCCGGACAGGGCCCTACGAGCAGTACGTC. Protein: CASSPRTGPYEQYV.

This clone has just a few counts. The gene calls are TRBV7-2 and TRBJ1-2; D gene ambiguous. V lost 3 bases to trimming and J lost 4 bases, with 9 bases between them. From germline, CDR1 is SGHTA and CDR2 FQGNSA. There are 13 residues in the CDR3. CDR3 sequence: CASSLPEVYGYTF. The CDR3 region has the DNA TGTGCCAGCAGCTTGCCCGAGGTCTATGGCTACACCTTC.

This clone was seen a handful of times. The genes are TRBV29-1 and TRBJ1-2; D is unresolved. The CDR3 is 15 amino acids. V shed 6 bases and J shed 4 bases, with 21 bases lying between them. Per germline, CDR1 SQVTM and CDR2 ANQGSEA. CDR3 region: CSVHPRLRAGYGYTF. For the CDR3, the DNA is TGCAGCGTCCACCCCCGTCTTAGGGCGGGCTATGGCTACACCTTC.

The chain recombines TRBV2 with TRBJ1-2; TRBD1 aligns across 8 bases. In germline, CDR1 is SNHLY, CDR2 FYNNEI. J gave up 2 bases and V 4 bases, and 3 bases lay outside the gene matches. The length of the CDR3 is 14 residues. The CDR3 coding sequence is TGTGCCAGCAGTGCCCAGGGGGCGAACTATGGCTACACCTTC. This codes for CASSAQGANYGYTF.

This clone was recorded only once. This sequence may be a read error, since a much larger clone differs from it by one base. This chain uses TRBV18 with TRBJ1-1; D not certain. Germline CDR1 KGHSH, CDR2 LQKENI. V gave up 3 bases and J gave up 1 base, with 6 bases separating them. This CDR3 has 13 residues. CDR3 sequence reads: CASSPAQNTEAFF. CDR3 nucleotides: TGTGCCAGCTCACCGGCACAGAACACTGAAGCTTTCTTT.

Only one count was recorded for this clone. V and J are TRBV7-9 and TRBJ2-1; D call uncertain. CDR1 SEHNR and CDR2 FQNEAQ come from the germline V gene (reference sequence). CDR3 length equals 12 residues. The V gene lost 3 bases and the J gene lost 9 bases, with 9 bases spanning the gap. In nucleotides, the CDR3 is TGTGCCAGCAGCTTCGAGGCGATTGAGCAGTTCTTC. Translating it yields CASSFEAIEQFF.